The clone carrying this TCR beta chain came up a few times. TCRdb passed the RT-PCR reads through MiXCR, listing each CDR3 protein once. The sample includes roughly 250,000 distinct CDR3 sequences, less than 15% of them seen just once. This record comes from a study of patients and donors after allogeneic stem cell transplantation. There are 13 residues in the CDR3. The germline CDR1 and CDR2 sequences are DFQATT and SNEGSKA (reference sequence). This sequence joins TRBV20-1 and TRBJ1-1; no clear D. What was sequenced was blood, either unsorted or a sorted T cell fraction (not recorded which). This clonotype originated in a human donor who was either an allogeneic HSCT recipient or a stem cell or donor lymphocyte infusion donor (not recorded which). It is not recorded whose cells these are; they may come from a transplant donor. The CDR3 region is CTQSHLSNTEAFF. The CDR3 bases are TGCACCCAATCACACCTTTCGAACACTGAAGCTTTCTTT.